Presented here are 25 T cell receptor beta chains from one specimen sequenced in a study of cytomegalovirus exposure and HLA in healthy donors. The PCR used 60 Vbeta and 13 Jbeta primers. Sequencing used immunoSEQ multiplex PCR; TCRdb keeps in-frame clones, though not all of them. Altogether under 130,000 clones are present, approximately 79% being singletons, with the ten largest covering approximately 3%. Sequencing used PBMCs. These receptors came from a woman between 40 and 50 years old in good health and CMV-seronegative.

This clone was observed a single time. The DNA of the CDR3 is TGCGCCAGCAGCCAAGAAGAAACAGGCCCAACTAATGAAAAACTGTTTTTT. It is translated as CASSQEETGPTNEKLFF. The V and J genes are TRBV4-3 and TRBJ1-4; D possibly corresponds to TRBD1 (5 bases). The CDR3 extends over 17 amino acids. Germline CDR1 LGHNA, CDR2 YSLEER. V gave up 0 bases and J gave up 0 bases, with 11 bases separating them.

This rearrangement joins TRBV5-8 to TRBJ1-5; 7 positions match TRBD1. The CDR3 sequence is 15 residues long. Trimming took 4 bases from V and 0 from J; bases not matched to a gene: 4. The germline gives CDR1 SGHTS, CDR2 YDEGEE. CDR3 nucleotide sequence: TGTGCCAGCAGCCCCGGACAGGTTAGCAATCAGCCCCAGCATTTT. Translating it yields CASSPGQVSNQPQHF.

The CDR3 DNA reads TGTGCCAGCAGGGGAACAGGGAAGTACGAGCAGTACTTC. It specifies CASRGTGKYEQYF. The V gene is TRBV7-2, the J gene TRBJ2-7; D perhaps matches TRBD1 (6 bases). Trimming took off 6 bases at V and 4 bases at J, with 13 bases between the two ends. The CDR3 totals 13 residues. CDR1 is SGHTA and CDR2 is FQGNSA in the germline V gene.

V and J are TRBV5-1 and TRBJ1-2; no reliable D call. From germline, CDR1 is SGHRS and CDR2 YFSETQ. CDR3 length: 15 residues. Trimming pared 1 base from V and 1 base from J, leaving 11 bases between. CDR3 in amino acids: CASSLSGRSNYGYTF. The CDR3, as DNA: TGCGCCAGCAGCTTGTCGGGTCGGAGTAACTATGGCTACACCTTC. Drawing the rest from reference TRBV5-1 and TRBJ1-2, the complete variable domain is KAGVTQTPRYLIKTRGQQVTLSCSPISGHRSVSWYQQTPGQGLQFLFEYFSETQRNKGNFPGRFSGRQFSNSRSEMNVSTLELGDSALYLCASSLSGRSNYGYTFGSGTRLTVV.

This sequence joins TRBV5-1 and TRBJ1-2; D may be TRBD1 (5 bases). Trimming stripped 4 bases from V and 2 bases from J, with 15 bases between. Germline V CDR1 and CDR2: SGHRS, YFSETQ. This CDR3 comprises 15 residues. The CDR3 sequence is CASSLWGDENYGYTF. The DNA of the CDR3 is TGCGCCAGCAGCCTATGGGGGGACGAAAACTATGGCTACACCTTC.

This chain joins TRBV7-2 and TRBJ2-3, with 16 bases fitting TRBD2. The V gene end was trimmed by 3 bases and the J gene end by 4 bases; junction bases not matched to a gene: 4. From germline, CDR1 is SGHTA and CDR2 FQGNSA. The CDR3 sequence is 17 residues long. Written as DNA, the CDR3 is TGTGCCAGCAGCTTGGGACTAGCGGGGGGGAAGGCAGATACGCAGTATTTT. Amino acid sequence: CASSLGLAGGKADTQYF.

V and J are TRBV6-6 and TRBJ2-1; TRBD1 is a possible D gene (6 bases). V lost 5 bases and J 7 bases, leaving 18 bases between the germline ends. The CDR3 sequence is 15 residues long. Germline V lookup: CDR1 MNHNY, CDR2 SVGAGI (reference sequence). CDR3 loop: CASSLHLLDRNEQFF. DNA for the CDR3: TGTGCCAGCAGTCTACACCTCCTGGACAGAAATGAGCAGTTCTTC.

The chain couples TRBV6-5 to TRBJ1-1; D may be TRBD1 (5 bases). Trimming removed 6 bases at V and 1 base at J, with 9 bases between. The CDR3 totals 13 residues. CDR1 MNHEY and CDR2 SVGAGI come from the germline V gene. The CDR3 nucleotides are TGTGCCAGCAGCAGACAGAGGAACACTGAAGCTTTCTTT. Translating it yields CASSRQRNTEAFF.

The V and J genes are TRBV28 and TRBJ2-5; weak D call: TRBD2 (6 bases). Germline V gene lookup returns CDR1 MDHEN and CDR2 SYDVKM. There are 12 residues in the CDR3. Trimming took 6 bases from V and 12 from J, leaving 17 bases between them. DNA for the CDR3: TGTGCCAGCAGCACCGAGGGGAGGTTTGAGTACTTC. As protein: CASSTEGRFEYF.

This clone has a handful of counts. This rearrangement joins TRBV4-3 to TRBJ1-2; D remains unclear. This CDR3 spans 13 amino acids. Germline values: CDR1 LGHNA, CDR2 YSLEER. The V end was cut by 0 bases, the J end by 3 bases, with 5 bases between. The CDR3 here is CASSQEGYYGYTF. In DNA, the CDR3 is TGCGCCAGCAGCCAAGAGGGCTACTATGGCTACACCTTC.

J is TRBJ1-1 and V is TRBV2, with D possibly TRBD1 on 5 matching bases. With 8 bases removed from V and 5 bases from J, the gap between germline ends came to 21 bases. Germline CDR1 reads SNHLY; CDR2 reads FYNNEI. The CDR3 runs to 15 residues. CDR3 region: CASARSGLLRTEAFF. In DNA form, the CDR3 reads TGTGCCAGCGCGCGCTCGGGACTTCTTAGGACTGAAGCTTTCTTT.

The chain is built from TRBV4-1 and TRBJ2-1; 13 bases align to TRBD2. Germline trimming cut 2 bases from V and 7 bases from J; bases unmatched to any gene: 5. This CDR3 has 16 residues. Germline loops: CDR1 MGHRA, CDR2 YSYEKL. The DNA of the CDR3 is TGCGCCAGCAGCCAAACGGGACTAGCGGGAAGTAATGAGCAGTTCTTC. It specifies CASSQTGLAGSNEQFF.

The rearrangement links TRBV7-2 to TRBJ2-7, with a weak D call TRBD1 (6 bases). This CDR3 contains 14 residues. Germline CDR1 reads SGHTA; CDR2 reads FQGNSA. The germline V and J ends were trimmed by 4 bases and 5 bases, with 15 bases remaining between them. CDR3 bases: TGTGCCAGCAGCTGGACAGTGCGGGCTGACGAGCAGTACTTC. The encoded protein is CASSWTVRADEQYF.

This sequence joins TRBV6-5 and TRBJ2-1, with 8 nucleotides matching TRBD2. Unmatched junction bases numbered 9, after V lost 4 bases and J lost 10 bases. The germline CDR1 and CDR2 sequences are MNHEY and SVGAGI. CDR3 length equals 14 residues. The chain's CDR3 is CASSSSGTSLEQFF. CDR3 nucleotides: TGTGCCAGCAGTTCCTCCGGGACTAGTTTGGAGCAGTTCTTC.

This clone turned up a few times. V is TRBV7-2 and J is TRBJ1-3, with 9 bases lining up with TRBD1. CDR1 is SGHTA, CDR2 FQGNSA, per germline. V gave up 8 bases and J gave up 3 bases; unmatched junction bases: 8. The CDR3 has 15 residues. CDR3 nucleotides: TGTGCCAGCGGACAACAGGGGGCTGGTGGAAACACCATATATTTT. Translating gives CASGQQGAGGNTIYF.

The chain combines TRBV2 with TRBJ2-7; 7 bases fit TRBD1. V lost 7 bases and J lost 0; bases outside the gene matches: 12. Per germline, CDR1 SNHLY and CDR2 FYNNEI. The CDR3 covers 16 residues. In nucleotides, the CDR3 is TGTGCCAGCACCTACTGGGACAGATTCAGCTCCTACGAGCAGTACTTC. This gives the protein CASTYWDRFSSYEQYF. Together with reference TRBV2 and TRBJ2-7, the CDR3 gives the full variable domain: EPEVTQTPSHQVTQMGQEVILRCVPISNHLYFYWYRQILGQKVEFLVSFYNNEISEKSEIFDDQFSVERPDGSNFTLKIRSTKLEDSAMYFCASTYWDRFSSYEQYFGPGTRLTVT.

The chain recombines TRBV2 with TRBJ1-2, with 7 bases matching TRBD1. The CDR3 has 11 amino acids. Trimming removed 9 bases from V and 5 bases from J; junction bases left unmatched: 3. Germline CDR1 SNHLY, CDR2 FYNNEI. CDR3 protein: CASCRGYGYTF. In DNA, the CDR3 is TGTGCCAGTTGCAGGGGGTATGGCTACACCTTC.

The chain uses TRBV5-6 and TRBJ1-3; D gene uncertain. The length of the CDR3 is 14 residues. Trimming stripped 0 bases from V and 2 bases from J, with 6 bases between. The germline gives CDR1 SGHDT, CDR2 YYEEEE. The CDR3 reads CASSLDSTGNTIYF. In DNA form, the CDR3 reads TGTGCCAGCAGCTTGGACAGCACTGGAAACACCATATATTTT.

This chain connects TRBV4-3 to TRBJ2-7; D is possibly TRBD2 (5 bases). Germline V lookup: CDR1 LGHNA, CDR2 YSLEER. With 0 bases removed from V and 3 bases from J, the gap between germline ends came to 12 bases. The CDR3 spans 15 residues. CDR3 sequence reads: CASSQDPSGGYEQYF. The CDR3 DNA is TGCGCCAGCAGCCAAGATCCCAGCGGAGGCTACGAGCAGTACTTC.

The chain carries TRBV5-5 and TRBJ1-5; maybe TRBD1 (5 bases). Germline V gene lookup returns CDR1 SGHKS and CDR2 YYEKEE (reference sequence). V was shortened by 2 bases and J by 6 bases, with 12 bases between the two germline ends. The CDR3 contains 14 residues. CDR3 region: CASSLGQGSQPQHF. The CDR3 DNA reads TGTGCCAGCAGCTTAGGGCAGGGTTCTCAGCCCCAGCATTTT.

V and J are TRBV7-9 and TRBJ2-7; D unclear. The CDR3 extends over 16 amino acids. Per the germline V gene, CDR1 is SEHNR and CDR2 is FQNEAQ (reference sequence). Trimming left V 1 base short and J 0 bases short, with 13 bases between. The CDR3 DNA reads TGTGCCAGCAGCTTAGATTCCCCGCGGAACTCCTACGAGCAGTACTTC. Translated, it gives CASSLDSPRNSYEQYF.

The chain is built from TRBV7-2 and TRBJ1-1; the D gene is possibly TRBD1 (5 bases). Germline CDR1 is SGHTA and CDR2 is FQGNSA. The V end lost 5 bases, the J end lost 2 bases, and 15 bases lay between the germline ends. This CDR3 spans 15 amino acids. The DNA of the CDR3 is TGTGCCAGCAGCCCACCATCGGGGGTAAACACTGAAGCTTTCTTT. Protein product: CASSPPSGVNTEAFF.

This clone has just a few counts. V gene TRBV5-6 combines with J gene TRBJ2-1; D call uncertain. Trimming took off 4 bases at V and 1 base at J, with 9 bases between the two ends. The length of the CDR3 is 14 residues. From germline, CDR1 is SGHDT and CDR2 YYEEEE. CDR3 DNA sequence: TGTGCCAGCAGCCCCCTTAGATCCTACAATGAGCAGTTCTTC. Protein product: CASSPLRSYNEQFF.

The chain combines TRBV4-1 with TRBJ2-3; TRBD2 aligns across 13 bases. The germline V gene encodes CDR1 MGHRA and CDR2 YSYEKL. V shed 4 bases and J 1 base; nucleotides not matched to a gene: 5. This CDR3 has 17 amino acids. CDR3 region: CASSLNGLAGGTDTQYF. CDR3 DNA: TGCGCCAGCAGCCTAAATGGACTAGCGGGAGGCACAGATACGCAGTATTTT.

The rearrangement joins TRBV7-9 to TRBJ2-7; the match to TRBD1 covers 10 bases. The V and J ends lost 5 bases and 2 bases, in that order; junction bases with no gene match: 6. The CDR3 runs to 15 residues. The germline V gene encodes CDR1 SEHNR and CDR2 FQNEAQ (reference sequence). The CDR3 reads CASSTSGTGAYEQYF. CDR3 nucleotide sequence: TGTGCCAGCAGCACCTCCGGGACAGGGGCCTACGAGCAGTACTTC.